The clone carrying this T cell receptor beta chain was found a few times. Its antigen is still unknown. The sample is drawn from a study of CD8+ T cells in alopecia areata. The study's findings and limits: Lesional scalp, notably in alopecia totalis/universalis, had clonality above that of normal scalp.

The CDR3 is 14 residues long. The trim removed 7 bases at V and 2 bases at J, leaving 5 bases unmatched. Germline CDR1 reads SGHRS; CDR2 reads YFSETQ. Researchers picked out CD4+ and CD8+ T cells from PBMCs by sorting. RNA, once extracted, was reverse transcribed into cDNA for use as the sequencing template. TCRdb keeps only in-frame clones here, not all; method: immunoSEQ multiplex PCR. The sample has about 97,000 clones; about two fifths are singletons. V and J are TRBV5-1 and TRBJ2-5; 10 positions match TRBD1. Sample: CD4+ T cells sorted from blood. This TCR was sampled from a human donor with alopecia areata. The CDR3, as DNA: TGCGCCAGCGGGGGACAGGGGATTCAAGAGACCCAGTACTTC. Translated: CASGGQGIQETQYF.